A selection of T cell receptor beta chains follows, all from one sample in a study of shared clonotypes between healthy human individuals. Sequenced by immunoSEQ multiplex PCR; TCRdb stores in-frame clones only, minus some. There are hundreds of thousands of clones in the sample; 95% to 97% occur only once, and about 0.21% lies in the top ten. The sequenced sample consisted of naive CD8+ T cells sorted from blood. The receptors were gathered from a young man in good health. Each CDR3 is given with its conserved first and last residue.

j_call | v_call | cdr3_aa
TRBJ1-5 | TRBV4-1 | CASSQTGANQPQHF
TRBJ2-2 | TRBV29-1 | CSVEEREDTGELFF
TRBJ2-1 | TRBV28 | CASTPTGEQFF
TRBJ2-1 | TRBV19 | CASSDAGGRANEQFF
TRBJ2-7 | TRBV27 | CASSPLNNRIEQYF
TRBJ1-1 | TRBV5-1 | CASSLAQGARTEAFF
TRBJ1-2 | TRBV7-9 | CASSQDNYGYTF
TRBJ2-7 | TRBV6-6 | CASSYVYEQYF
TRBJ2-2 | TRBV7-3 | CASSSSGLWGELFF
TRBJ2-7 | TRBV7-9 | CASSTKSGTGGEQYF
TRBJ2-3 | TRBV7-9 | CASSLGRGEGADTQYF
TRBJ2-3 | TRBV7-3 | CASSLGTDTQYF
TRBJ2-3 | TRBV4-1 | CASSQASASTDTQYF
TRBJ2-6 | TRBV30 | CAWTTGVGANVLTF
TRBJ2-7 | TRBV10-2 | CASSSADEQYF
TRBJ2-7 | TRBV4-3 | CASSQDRGSYEQYF
TRBJ2-5 | TRBV27 | CASSQGLAGQETQYF
TRBJ2-5 | TRBV6-1 | CASSQDERDTRSGTQYF
TRBJ1-5 | TRBV27 | CASSSQGFNQPQHF
TRBJ1-5 | TRBV27 | CASSLGGTQPQHF